The 3 T cell receptor beta chains below come from one sample, sequenced in a study of shared clonotypes between healthy human individuals. Assay: immunoSEQ multiplex PCR; the TCRdb copy retains only in-frame clones and omits some. The table lists 850,000 to 1,100,000 clones, roughly 80% of them singletons. Material: memory CD4+ T cells from PBMCs. Noted subset: CD45RA-negative fraction. These receptors all come from a young man in good health. Some clones in this sample may be carry-over from other donors' samples.

V usage is TRBV4-3 and J usage is TRBJ2-3; 7 bases are a match to TRBD2. The junction had 16 bases not matched to a gene; V was cut back by 0 bases and J by 10 bases. This CDR3 region has 17 residues. The germline gives CDR1 LGHNA, CDR2 YSLEER. This CDR3 is CASSQDPRTSRVRAQYF. The CDR3 DNA follows: TGCGCCAGCAGCCAAGATCCTAGGACTAGTAGGGTGAGGGCGCAGTATTTT.

The genes are TRBV20-1 and TRBJ1-2; no clear D gene. V was clipped by 4 bases and J by 8 bases, with 11 bases between them. In germline, CDR1 is DFQATT, CDR2 SNEGSKA (reference sequence). This CDR3 is built from 11 residues. The CDR3 region has the DNA TGCAGTGCTAAGGCGATCGGCGGCTACACCTTC. Translation: CSAKAIGGYTF.

The rearrangement uses TRBV28 and TRBJ1-4, with D unclear. The CDR3 is 14 residues long. Germline V CDR1 and CDR2: MDHEN, SYDVKM. V was cut by 3 bases and J by 2 bases, with 7 bases left in between. In DNA, the CDR3 is TGTGCCAGCAGTTTGGCGGGCACTAATGAAAAACTGTTTTTT. Translation gives CASSLAGTNEKLFF.